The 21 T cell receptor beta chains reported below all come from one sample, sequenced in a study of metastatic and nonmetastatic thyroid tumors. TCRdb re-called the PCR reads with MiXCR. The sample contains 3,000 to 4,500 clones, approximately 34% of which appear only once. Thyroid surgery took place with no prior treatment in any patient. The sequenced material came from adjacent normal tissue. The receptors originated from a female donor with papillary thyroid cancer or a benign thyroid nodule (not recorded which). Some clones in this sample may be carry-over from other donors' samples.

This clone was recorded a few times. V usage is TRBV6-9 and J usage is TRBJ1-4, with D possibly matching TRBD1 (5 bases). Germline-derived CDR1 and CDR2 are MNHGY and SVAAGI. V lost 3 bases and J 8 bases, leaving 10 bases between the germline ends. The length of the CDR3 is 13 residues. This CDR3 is CASSYNRNEKLFF. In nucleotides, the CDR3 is TGTGCCAGCAGTTACAACAGGAACGAAAAACTGTTTTTT.

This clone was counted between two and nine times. CDR3 bases: TGTGCCAGCAGTTCCGGGACTAGCGGGGAGAAGGAGCAGTTCTTC. This codes for CASSSGTSGEKEQFF. The genes are TRBV12-3 or TRBV12-4 and TRBJ2-1; TRBD2 aligns across 13 bases. This CDR3 is 15 amino acids long. Unmatched junction bases numbered 7, after V lost 4 bases and J lost 10 bases.

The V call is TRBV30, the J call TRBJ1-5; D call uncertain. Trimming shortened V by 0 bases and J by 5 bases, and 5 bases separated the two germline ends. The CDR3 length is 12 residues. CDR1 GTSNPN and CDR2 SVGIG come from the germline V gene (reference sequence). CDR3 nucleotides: TGTGCCTGGAGTGTTAATGATCAGCCCCAGCATTTT. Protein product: CAWSVNDQPQHF.

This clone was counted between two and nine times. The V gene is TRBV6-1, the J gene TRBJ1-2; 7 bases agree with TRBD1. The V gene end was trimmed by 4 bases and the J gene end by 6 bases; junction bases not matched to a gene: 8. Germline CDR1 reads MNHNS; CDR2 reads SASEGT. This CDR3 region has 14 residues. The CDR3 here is CASSGLGTDDGYTF. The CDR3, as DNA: TGTGCCAGCAGTGGGCTTGGGACAGATGATGGCTACACCTTC.

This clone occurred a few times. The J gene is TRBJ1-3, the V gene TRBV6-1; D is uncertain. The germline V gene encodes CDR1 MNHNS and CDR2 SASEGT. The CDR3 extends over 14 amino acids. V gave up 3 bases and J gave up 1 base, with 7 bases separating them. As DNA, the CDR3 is TGTGCCAGCAGTGACCGGTGGTCTGGAAACACCATATATTTT. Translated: CASSDRWSGNTIYF.

The chain's CDR3 is CSARDLVRSYEQYF. The CDR3 DNA is TGCAGTGCTAGAGATCTTGTAAGGTCCTACGAGCAGTACTTC. The V and J genes are TRBV20-1 and TRBJ2-7; no clear D. The V end was cut by 0 bases, the J end by 1 base, with 10 bases between. Germline V CDR1 and CDR2: DFQATT, SNEGSKA (reference sequence). The CDR3 totals 14 residues.

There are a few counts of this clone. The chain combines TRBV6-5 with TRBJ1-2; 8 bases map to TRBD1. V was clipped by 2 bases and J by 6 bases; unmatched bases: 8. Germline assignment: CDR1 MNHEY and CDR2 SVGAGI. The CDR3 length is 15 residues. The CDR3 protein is CASSYGQGAYDGYTF. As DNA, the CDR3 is TGTGCCAGCAGTTACGGGCAGGGGGCGTACGATGGCTACACCTTC.

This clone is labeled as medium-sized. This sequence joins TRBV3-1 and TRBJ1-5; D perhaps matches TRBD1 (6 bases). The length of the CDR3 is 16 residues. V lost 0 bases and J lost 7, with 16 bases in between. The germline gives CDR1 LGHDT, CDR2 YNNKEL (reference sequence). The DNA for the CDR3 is TGTGCCAGCAGCCAAGATGCGTCAGGGGATAGGCAGCCCCAGCATTTT. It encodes CASSQDASGDRQPQHF.

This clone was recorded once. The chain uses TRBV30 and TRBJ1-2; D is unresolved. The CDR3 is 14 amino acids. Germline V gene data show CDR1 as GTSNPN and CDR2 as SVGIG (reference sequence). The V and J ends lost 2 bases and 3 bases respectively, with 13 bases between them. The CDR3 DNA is TGTGCCTGGAGTTCTCTGGGCGGGGACTATGGCTACACCTTC. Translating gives CAWSSLGGDYGYTF.

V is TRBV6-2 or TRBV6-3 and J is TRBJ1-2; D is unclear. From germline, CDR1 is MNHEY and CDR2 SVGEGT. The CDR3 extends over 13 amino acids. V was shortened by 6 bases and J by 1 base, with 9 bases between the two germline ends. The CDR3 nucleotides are TGTGCCAGCAGCCATGACGGTAACTATGGCTACACCTTC. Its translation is CASSHDGNYGYTF.

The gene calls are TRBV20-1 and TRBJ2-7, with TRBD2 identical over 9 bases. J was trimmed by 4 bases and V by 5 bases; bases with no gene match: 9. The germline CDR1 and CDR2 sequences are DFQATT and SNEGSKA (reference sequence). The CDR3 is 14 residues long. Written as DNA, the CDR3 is TGCAGTGCTCAAACCGGGACTAGCTATTACGAGCAGTACTTC. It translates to CSAQTGTSYYEQYF.

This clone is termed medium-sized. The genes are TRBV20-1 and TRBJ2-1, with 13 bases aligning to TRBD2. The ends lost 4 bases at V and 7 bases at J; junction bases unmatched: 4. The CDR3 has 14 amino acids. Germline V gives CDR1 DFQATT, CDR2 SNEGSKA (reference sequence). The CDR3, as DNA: TGCAGTGCTAAAGGGACTAGCGGGACGAATGAGCAGTTCTTC. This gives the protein CSAKGTSGTNEQFF.

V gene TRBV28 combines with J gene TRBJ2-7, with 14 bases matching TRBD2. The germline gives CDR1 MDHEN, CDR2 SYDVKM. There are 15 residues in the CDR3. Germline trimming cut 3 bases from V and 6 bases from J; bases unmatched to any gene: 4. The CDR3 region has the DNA TGTGCCAGCAGTTTCGGGACTAGCGGGAGTGGCGAGCAGTACTTC. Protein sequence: CASSFGTSGSGEQYF.

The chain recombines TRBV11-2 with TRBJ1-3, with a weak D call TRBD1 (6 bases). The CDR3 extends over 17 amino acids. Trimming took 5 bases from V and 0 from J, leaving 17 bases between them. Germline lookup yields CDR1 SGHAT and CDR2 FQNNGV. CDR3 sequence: CASSLRGGHNSGNTIYF. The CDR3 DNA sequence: TGTGCCAGCAGCCTTAGAGGGGGACACAACTCTGGAAACACCATATATTTT.

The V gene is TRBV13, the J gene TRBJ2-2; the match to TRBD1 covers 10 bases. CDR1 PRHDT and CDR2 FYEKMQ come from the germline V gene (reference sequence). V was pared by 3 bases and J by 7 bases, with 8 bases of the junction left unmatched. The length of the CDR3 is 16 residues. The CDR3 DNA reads TGTGCCAGCAGCTTTTCCGGGACAGGGGCTTTCGGGGAGCTGTTTTTT. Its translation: CASSFSGTGAFGELFF.

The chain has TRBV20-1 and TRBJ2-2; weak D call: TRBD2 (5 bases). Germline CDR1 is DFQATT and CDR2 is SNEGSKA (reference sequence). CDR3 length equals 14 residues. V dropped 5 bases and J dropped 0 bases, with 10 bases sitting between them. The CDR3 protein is CSAQEVTNTGELFF. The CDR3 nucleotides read TGCAGTGCTCAGGAGGTAACGAACACCGGGGAGCTGTTTTTT.

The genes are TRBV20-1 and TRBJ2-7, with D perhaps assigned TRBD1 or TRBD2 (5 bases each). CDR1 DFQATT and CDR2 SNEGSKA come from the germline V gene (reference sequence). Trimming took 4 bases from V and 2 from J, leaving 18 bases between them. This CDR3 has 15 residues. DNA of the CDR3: TGCAGTGCTAACTGGGAGATGGGGCCCGCCTACGAGCAGTACTTC. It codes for CSANWEMGPAYEQYF.

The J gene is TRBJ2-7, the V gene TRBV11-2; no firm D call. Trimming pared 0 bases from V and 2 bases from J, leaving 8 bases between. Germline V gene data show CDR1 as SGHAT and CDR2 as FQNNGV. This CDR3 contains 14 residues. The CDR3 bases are TGTGCCAGCAGCTTAGATCTTAGGGCCTACGAGCAGTACTTC. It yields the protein CASSLDLRAYEQYF. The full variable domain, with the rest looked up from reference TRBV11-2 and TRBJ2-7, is EAGVAQSPRYKIIEKRQSVAFWCNPISGHATLYWYQQILGQGPKLLIQFQNNGVVDDSQLPKDRFSAERLKGVDSTLKIQPAKLEDSAVYLCASSLDLRAYEQYFGPGTRLTVT.

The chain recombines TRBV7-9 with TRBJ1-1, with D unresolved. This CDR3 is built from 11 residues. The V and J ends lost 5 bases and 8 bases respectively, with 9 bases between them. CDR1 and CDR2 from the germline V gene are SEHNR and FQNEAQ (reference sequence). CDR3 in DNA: TGTGCCAGCAGCGGTAGTCTAGAAGCTTTCTTT. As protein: CASSGSLEAFF.

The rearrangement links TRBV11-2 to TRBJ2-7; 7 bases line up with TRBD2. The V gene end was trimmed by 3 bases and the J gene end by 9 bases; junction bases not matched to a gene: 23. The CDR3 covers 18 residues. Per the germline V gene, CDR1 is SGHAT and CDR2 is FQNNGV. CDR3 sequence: CASSLGGGTEGRNIGQYF. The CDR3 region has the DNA TGTGCCAGCAGCTTGGGGGGAGGGACCGAGGGGCGCAATATTGGGCAGTACTTC.

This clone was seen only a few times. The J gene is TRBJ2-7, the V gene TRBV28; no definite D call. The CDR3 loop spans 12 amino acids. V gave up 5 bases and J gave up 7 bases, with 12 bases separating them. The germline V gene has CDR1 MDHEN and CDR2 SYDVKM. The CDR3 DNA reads TGTGCCAGCAGTCCCCTAAGGCTAGAGCAGTACTTC. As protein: CASSPLRLEQYF.